This note documents a single TCR beta chain sequence. This clone has more than one count but fewer than ten. There is no known antigen for this receptor. No much larger clone is present one base from it, and per-base qualities are unavailable. The germline V gene supplies CDR1 SQVTM and CDR2 ANQGSEA. The CDR3 covers 17 residues, taking in both the cysteine and the phenylalanine. The DNA shown is the 51-base CDR3, in frame from base 1. Deletion took 4 bases off V and 0 bases off J, with a span of 16 bases between the germline ends. Each donor gave one peripheral blood draw, averaging approximately 0.12 L, which was collected into heparinised tubes. A BD FACSAria II was used to sort naive, central memory, regulatory and stem cell-like memory CD4+ T cells with a panel that included CD45RO, CCR7, CD25, CD127, CD95 and CD27. Purity was above 95% for every sorted population. PBMCs were isolated right away by Lymphoprep density gradient centrifugation and were stained directly, without culture. To minimize batch effects, samples were stained and sorted in pairs, one healthy donor with one patient per experiment.

The data were obtained in a study of beta chain features in type 1 diabetes (dated by TCRdb to 2017 to 2018). For the study in its entirety: Patients and healthy donors did not differ in mean age, gender distribution, total cell number or subset yield. Regulatory and stem cell-like memory subsets were isolated from only 8 patients and about eight healthy donors, whereas naive and central memory subsets came from all 28 donors. The study compared TCRB repertoires of sorted circulating CD4+ T cell subsets between recently diagnosed type 1 diabetes patients and matched healthy donors. A total of 90 million to 130 million sorted cells were examined across all samples, and a strong correlation was observed between cell number per subset and RNA yield. Broader findings and caveats from the paper: Because the HLA sub-analyses included only small numbers of individuals, any influence of HLA type on TCRB rearrangement was left unresolved. In all four CD4+ subsets, TCRB CDR3 length was moderately but significantly shorter in type 1 diabetes patients. Patients with type 1 diabetes made fewer insertions and deleted more nucleotides at VDJ recombination sites, implying thymic rearrangement abnormalities. Shorter templates might have been favored by PCR, but patient and control samples were amplified and corrected together, so both groups would have been affected equally by any skew. Because cDNA was sequenced instead of genomic DNA, highly expressing activated cells could be over-represented, though the groups showed no difference in activation or CD3 levels. Naive, central memory and regulatory TCRB repertoires appeared to be more alike among patients than among healthy donors.

The entire amount of isolated RNA was reverse transcribed using the High Capacity cDNA Reverse Transcription Kit, so the sequenced TCRB transcripts were expressed ones. Naive, central memory and regulatory T cell samples underwent deep immunoSEQ sequencing, averaging about 3.57 million total reads per sample. After sorted cells were lysed in RLT buffer, RNA was extracted with DNase-treated RNeasy Micro or Mini kits, with the choice depending on cell number. To prevent cross-contamination, every cell subset was processed on its own, while patient and healthy donor samples were processed together. The immunoSEQ multiplex PCR was used to amplify TCRB sequences from cDNA, generating 87-bp fragments that spanned the CDR3 region. Sequencing of the amplicons was done on the Illumina HiSeq platform. In the source study's methods: PCR bias was computationally corrected using synthetic template baselines, reads within Hamming distance 2 were collapsed, and singletons that could not be merged were discarded. Reads were aligned to IMGT to assign V, D and J genes, CDR3 length, and insertions or deletions at six rearrangement sites. Within each subset, clonotype counts were normalized to the number of sorted cells before true diversity and Gini coefficients were calculated with the tcR R package. Repertoire sharing was quantified using the overlap coefficient calculated on TCRB nucleotide sequences. As a proxy for the pre-selection repertoire, out-of-frame TCRB sequences from naive cells were analyzed. TCRdb holds this immuneACCESS table with in-frame rearrangements only. Some clones are missing; in checked studies, unresolved V genes explain under half, and the rest has no known cause. That table is the source of V, J and clone size, and D and trimming were worked out from the DNA. Recorded for this sample are about 340,000 clones; about 14% of them occurred a single time. The ten largest clones add up to around 0.016% of the sample.

The receptor's source is a young woman with type 1 diabetes. Sequencing was done on a sample of naive CD4+ T cells from blood. This specimen's cell subset or site label, interpreted: true naive CD4+ T cells. The rearrangement joined TRBV29-1 to TRBJ2-6; TRBD1 could be the D gene, as 5 bases match. CDR3 protein: CSVGVGQSLSGANVLTF. The nucleotides are TGCAGCGTTGGGGTCGGACAATCCCTCTCTGGGGCCAACGTCCTGACTTTC.